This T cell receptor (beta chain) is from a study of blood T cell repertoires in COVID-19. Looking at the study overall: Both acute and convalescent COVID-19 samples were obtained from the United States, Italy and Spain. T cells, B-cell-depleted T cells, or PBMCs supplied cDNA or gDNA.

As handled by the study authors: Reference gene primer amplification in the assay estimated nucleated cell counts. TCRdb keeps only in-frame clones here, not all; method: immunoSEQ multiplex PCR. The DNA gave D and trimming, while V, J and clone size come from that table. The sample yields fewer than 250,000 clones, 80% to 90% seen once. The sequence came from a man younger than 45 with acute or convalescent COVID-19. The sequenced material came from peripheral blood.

The DNA for the CDR3 is TGTGCCAGCAGCCAAGATCGGCTAGCGGGTCACACCGGGGAGCTGTTTTTT. It is translated as CASSQDRLAGHTGELFF. V is TRBV3-1 (or the pseudogene TRBV3-2) and J is TRBJ2-2; 8 positions agree with TRBD2. The CDR3 runs to 17 residues. J lost 3 bases, V lost 0 bases, and 6 bases had no gene match. Germline values: CDR1 LGHDT, CDR2 YNNKEL (reference sequence).